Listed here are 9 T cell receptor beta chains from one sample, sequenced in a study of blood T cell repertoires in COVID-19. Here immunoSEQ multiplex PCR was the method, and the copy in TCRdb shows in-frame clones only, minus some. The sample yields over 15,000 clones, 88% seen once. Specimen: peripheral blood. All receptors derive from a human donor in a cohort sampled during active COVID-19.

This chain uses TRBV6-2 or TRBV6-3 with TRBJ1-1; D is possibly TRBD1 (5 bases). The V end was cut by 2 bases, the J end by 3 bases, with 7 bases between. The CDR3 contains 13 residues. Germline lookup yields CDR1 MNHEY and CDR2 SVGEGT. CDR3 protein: CASSYQGYTEAFF. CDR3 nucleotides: TGTGCCAGCAGTTACCAGGGTTACACTGAAGCTTTCTTT.

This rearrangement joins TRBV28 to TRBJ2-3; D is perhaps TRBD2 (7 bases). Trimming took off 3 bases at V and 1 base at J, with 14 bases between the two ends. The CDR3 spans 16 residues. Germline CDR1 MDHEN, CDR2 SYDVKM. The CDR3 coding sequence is TGTGCCAGCAGTTTCGCACGGGGGGCACGCACAGATACGCAGTATTTT. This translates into CASSFARGARTDTQYF.

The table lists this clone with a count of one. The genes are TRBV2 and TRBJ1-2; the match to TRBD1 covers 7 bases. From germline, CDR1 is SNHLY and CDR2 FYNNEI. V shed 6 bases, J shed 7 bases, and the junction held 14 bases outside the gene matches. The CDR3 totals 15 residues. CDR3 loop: CASRHGTGESSGYTF. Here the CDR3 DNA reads TGTGCCAGCAGACACGGAACAGGGGAATCGAGTGGCTACACCTTC. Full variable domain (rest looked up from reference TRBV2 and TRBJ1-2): EPEVTQTPSHQVTQMGQEVILRCVPISNHLYFYWYRQILGQKVEFLVSFYNNEISEKSEIFDDQFSVERPDGSNFTLKIRSTKLEDSAMYFCASRHGTGESSGYTFGSGTRLTVV.

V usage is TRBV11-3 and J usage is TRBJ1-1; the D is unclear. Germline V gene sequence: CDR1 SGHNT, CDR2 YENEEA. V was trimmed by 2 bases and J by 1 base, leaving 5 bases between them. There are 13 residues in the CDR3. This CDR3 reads CASSLQENTEAFF. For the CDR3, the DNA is TGTGCCAGCAGCTTACAGGAGAACACTGAAGCTTTCTTT.

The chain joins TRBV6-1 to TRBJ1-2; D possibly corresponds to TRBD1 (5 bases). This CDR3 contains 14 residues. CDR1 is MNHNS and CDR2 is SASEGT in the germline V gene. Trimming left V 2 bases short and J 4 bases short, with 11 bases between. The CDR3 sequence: CASSEMGGFYGYTF. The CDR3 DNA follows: TGTGCCAGCAGTGAAATGGGGGGATTCTATGGCTACACCTTC.

The CDR3 sequence is CASSTGQGSYNEQFF. The CDR3, as DNA: TGTGCCAGCAGCACGGGACAGGGTTCCTACAATGAGCAGTTCTTC. The rearrangement links TRBV2 to TRBJ2-1; the match to TRBD1 covers 9 bases. CDR1 and CDR2 from the germline V gene are SNHLY and FYNNEI. This CDR3 has 15 residues. V shed 6 bases, J shed 1 base, and the junction held 4 bases outside the gene matches.

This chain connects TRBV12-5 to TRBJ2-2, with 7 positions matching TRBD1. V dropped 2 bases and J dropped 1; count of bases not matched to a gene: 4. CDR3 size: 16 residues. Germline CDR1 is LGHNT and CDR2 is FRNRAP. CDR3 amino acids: CASGLTQGWNTGELFF. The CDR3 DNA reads TGTGCTAGTGGTTTGACACAGGGGTGGAACACCGGGGAGCTGTTTTTT.

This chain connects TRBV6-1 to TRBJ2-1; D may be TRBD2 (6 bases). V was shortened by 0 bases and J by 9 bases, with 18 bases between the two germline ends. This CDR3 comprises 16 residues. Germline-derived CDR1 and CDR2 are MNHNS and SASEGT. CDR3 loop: CASSEAGGVHSGEQFF. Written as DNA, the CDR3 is TGTGCCAGCAGTGAAGCGGGCGGGGTCCATTCGGGTGAGCAGTTCTTC.

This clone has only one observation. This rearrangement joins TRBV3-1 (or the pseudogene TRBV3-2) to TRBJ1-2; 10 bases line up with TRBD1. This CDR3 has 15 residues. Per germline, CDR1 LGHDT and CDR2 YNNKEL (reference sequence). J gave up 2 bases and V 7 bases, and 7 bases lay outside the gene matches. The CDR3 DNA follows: TGTGCCAGCACCACGGCGACAGGGGGCAACTATGGCTACACCTTC. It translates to CASTTATGGNYGYTF.